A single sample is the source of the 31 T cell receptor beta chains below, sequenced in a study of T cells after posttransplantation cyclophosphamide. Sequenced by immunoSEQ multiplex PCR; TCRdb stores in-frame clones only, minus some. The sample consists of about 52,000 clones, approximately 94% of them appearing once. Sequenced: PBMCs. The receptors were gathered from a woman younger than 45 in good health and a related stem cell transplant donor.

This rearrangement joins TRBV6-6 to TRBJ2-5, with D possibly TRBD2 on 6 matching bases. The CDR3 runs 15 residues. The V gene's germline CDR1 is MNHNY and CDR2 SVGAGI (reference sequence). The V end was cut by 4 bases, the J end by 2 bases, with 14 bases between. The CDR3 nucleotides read TGTGCCAGCAGTTGGGGCGGGGTGGGTCAAGAGACCCAGTACTTC. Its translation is CASSWGGVGQETQYF.

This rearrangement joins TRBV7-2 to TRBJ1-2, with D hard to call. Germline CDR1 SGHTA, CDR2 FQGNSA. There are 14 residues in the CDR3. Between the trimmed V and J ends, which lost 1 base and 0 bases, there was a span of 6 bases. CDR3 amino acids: CASSLGGTNYGYTF. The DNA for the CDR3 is TGTGCCAGCAGCTTAGGAGGGACTAACTATGGCTACACCTTC.

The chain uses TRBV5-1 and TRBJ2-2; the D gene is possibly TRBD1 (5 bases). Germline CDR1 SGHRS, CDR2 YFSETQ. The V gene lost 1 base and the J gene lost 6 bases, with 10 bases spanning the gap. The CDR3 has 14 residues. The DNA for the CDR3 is TGCGCCAGCAGCTTGAAGCAGGGCGCCGGGGAGCTGTTTTTT. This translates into CASSLKQGAGELFF.

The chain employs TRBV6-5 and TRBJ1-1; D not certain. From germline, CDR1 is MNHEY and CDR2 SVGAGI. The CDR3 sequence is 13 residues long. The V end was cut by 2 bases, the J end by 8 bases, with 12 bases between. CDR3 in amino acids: CASSYVRTGEAFF. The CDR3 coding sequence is TGTGCCAGCAGTTACGTTCGGACGGGAGAAGCTTTCTTT.

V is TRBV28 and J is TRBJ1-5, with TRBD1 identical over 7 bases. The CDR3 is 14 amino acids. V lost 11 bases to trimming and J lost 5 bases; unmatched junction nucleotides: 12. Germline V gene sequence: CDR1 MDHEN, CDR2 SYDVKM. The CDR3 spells CAGGGAGGYQPQHF. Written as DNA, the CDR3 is TGTGCCGGAGGTGGGGCAGGGGGTTATCAGCCCCAGCATTTT.

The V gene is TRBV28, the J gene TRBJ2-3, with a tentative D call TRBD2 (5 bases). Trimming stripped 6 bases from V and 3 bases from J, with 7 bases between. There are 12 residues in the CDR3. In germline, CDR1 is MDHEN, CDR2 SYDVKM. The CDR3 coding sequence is TGTGCCAGCAGCACGGGGACAGATACGCAGTATTTT. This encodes CASSTGTDTQYF.

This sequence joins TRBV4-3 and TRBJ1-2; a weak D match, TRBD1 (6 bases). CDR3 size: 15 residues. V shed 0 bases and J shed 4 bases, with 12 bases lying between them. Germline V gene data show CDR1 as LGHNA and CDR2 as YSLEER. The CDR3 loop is CASSQDRGSTYGYTF. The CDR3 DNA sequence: TGCGCCAGCAGCCAAGATAGGGGGAGCACCTATGGCTACACCTTC.

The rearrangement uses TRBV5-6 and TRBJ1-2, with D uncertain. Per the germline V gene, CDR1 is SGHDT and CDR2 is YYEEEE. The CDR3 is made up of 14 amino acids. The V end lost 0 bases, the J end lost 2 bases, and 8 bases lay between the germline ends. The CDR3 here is CASSLGGRNYGYTF. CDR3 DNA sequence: TGTGCCAGCAGCTTGGGCGGGAGGAACTATGGCTACACCTTC.

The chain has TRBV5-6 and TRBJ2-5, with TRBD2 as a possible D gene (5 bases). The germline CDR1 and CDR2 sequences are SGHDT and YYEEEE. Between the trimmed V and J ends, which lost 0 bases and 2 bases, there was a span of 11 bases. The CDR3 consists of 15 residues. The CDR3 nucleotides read TGTGCCAGCAGCTTGGTGGGGAGCGTACAAGAGACCCAGTACTTC. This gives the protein CASSLVGSVQETQYF.

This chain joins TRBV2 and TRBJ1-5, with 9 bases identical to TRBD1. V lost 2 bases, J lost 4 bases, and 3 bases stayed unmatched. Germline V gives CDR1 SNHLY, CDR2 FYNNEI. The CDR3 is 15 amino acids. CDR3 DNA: TGTGCCAGCAGTGAAAACAGGGGGCGAAATCAGCCCCAGCATTTT. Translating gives CASSENRGRNQPQHF.

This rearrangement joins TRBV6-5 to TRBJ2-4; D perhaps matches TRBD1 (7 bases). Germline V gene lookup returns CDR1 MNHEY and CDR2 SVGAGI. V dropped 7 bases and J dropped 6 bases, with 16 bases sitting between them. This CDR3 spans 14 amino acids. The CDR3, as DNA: TGTGCCAGCACCCAGGGGGGCTTAGGAAACATTCAGTACTTC. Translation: CASTQGGLGNIQYF.

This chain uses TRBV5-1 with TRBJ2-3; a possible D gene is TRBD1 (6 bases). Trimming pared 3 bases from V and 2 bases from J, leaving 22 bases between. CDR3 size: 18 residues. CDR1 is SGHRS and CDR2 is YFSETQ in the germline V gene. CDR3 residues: CASSSVGGRLDITDTQYF. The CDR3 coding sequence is TGCGCCAGCAGCTCCGTTGGGGGCAGACTCGATATCACAGATACGCAGTATTTT.

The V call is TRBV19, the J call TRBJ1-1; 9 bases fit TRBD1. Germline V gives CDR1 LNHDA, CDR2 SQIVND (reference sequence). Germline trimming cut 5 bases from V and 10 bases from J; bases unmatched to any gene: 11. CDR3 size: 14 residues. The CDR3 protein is CASSSRDRARRAFF. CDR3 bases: TGTGCCAGTAGTTCCCGGGACAGGGCAAGGCGAGCTTTCTTT.

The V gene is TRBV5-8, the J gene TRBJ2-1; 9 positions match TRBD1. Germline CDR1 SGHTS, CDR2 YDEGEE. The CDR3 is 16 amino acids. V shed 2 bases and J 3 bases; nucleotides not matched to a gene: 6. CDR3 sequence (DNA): TGTGCCAGCAGCTTCTTTGGGGGACAGGGCTACAATGAGCAGTTCTTC. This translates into CASSFFGGQGYNEQFF. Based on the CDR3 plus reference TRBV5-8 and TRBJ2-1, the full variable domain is EAGVTQSPTHLIKTRGQQATLRCSPISGHTSVYWYQQALGLGLQFLLWYDEGEERNRGNFPPRFSGRQFPNYSSELNVNALELEDSALYLCASSFFGGQGYNEQFFGPGTRLTVL.

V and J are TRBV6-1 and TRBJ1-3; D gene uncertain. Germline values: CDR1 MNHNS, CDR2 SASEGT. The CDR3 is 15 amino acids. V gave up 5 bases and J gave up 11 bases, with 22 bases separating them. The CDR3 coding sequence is TGTGCCAGCAGTTCTCGTGGAGGCCCGGAGTATTCCATATATTTT. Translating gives CASSSRGGPEYSIYF.

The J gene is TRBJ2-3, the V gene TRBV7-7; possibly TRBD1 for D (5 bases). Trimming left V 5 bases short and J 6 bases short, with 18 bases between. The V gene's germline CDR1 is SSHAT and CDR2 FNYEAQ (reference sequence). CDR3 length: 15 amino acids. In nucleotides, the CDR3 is TGTGCCAGCAGCCCGTTAGGGGCCAGTAGCGATACGCAGTATTTT. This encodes CASSPLGASSDTQYF.

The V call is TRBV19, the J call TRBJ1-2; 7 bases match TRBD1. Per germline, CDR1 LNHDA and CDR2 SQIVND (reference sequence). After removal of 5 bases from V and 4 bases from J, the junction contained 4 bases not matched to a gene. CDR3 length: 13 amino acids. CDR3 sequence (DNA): TGTGCCAGTAGTTCGACAGGGAGCTATGGCTACACCTTC. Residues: CASSSTGSYGYTF.

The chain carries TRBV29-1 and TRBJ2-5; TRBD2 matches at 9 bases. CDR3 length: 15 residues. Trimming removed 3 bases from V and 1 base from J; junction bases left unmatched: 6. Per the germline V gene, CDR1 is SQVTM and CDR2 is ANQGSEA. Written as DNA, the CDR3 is TGCAGCGTTGAGTCGCTAGCGGGGCCCCAAGAGACCCAGTACTTC. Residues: CSVESLAGPQETQYF.

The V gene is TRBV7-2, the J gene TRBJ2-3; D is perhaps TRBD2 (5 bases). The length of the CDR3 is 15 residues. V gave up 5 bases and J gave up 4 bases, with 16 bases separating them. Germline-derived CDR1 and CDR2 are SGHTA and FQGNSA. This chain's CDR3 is CASSREGAGPDTQYF. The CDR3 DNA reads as TGTGCCAGCAGCCGCGAGGGTGCGGGCCCAGATACGCAGTATTTT.

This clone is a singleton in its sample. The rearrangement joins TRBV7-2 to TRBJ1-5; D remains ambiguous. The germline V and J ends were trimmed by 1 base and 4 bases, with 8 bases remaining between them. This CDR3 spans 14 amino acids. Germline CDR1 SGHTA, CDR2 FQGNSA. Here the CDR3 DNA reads TGTGCCAGCAGCTTAGGGCCTCTTAATCAGCCCCAGCATTTT. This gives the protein CASSLGPLNQPQHF.

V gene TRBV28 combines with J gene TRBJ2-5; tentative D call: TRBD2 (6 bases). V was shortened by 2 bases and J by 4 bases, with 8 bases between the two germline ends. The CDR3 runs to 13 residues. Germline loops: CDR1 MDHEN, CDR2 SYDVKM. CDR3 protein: CASSLNGGETQYF. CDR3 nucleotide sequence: TGTGCCAGCAGTTTAAACGGGGGAGAGACCCAGTACTTC.

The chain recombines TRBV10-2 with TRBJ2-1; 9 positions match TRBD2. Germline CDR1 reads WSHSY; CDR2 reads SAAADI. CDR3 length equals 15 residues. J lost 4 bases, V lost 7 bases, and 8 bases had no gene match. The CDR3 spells CASTHKAGGYNEQFF. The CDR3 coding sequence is TGCGCCAGCACCCACAAAGCGGGGGGATACAATGAGCAGTTCTTC.

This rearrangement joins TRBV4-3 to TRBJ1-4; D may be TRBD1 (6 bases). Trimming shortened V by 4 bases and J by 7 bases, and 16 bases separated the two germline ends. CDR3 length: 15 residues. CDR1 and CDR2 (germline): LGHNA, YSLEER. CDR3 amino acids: CASSPGQDSPEKLFF. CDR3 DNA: TGCGCCAGCAGCCCAGGGCAGGACAGTCCTGAAAAACTGTTTTTT.

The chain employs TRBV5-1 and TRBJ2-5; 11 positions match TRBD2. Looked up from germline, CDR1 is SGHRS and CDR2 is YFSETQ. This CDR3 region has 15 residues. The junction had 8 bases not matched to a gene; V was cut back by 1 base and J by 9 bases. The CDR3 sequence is CASSLTSGGPPAQYF. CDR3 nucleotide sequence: TGCGCCAGCAGCTTGACTAGCGGGGGCCCCCCGGCCCAGTACTTC.

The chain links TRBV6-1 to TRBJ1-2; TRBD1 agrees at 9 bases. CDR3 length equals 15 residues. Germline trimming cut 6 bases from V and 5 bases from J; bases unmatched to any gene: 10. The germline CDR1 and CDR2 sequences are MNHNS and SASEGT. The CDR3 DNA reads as TGTGCCAGCAGGGCGGGGACAGGGAATGGATATGGCTACACCTTC. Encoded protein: CASRAGTGNGYGYTF.

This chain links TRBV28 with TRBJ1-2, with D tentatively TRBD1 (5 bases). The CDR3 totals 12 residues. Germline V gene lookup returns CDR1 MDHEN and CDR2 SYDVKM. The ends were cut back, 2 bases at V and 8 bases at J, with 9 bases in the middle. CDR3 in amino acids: CASSLARAGYTF. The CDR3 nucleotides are TGTGCCAGCAGTTTAGCCAGGGCGGGCTACACCTTC.

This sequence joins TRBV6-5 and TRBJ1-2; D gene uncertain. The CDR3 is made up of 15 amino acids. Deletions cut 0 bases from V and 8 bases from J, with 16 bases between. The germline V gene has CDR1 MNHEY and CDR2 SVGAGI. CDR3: CASSYSFEAGNGYTF. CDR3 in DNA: TGTGCCAGCAGTTACTCGTTTGAGGCGGGGAACGGCTACACCTTC.

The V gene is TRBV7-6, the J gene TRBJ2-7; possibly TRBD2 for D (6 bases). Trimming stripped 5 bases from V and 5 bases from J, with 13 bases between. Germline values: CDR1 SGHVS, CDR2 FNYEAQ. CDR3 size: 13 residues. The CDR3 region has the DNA TGTGCCAGCAGCCATAGTGGGGGGAACGAGCAGTACTTC. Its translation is CASSHSGGNEQYF.

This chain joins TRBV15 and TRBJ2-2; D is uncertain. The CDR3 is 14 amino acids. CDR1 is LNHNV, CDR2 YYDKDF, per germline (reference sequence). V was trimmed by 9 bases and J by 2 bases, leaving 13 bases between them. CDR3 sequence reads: CATEENPNTGELFF. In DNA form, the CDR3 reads TGTGCCACAGAAGAGAACCCAAACACCGGGGAGCTGTTTTTT.

The CDR3 reads CASSPGILDTQYF. CDR3 DNA: TGTGCCAGCAGCCCGGGAATTCTAGATACGCAGTATTTT. The chain employs TRBV11-2 and TRBJ2-3; the D gene is possibly TRBD2 (5 bases). Germline V gives CDR1 SGHAT, CDR2 FQNNGV. This CDR3 region has 13 residues. Deletions cut 5 bases from V and 5 bases from J, with 11 bases between.

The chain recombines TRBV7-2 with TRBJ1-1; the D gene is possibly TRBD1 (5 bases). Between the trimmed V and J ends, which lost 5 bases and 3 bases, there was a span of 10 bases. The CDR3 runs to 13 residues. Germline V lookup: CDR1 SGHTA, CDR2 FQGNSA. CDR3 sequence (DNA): TGTGCCAGCAGCCCCGACAGATACACTGAAGCTTTCTTT. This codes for CASSPDRYTEAFF.